This record covers a single T cell receptor beta chain. The method was immunoSEQ multiplex PCR; TCRdb's version includes in-frame clones alone and lacks a portion of them. Of 120,000 to 150,000 clones listed, 80% to 95% are singletons. This sample was included in a study of control samples from healthy donors and cancer patients. This clonotype originated in a young man in good health. Sequences were obtained from blood.

The CDR3 nucleotides read TGCGCCAGCAGCCAAGGAATTGAAGATACGCAGTATTTT. The encoded protein is CASSQGIEDTQYF. This chain joins TRBV4-3 and TRBJ2-3; D is ambiguous. CDR3 size: 13 residues. The germline CDR1 and CDR2 sequences are LGHNA and YSLEER. The V and J ends lost 1 base and 5 bases respectively, with 7 bases between them.